This TCR beta chain was captured in a study of technical replicates of blood from a handful of donors. This table comes from immunoSEQ multiplex PCR, and its TCRdb copy is limited to in-frame clones, with some not included. The data show roughly 80,000 clones, roughly 94% seen once. The V segment lost 0 bases and the J segment 1 base; nucleotides outside the gene matches: 6. The CDR3 has 17 residues. Looked up from germline, CDR1 is ENHRY and CDR2 is SYGVKD. This receptor was identified in a human donor in good health. The V gene is TRBV10-3, the J gene TRBJ1-5; 7 bases agree with TRBD1. Material: T cells isolated from PBMCs. DNA of the CDR3: TGTGCCATCAGTGAGTCTGAGACAGGGACCAGCAATCAGCCCCAGCATTTT. Translated, it gives CAISESETGTSNQPQHF.